The 8 T cell receptor beta chains given below trace back to one sample, sequenced in a study of prognosis after radiotherapy for stage I lung cancer. Multiplex PCR, run in two rounds, amplified TCR beta CDR3 from genomic DNA. It was primers specific to each TRBV and TRBJ gene that first-round PCR used. TCRdb analysed the multiplex PCR reads with MiXCR anew, one entry per CDR3 protein. The sample includes tens of thousands of distinct CDR3 sequences, roughly 41% of them seen just once. The sequences come from PBMCs, collected before or after stereotactic body radiation therapy (not recorded which). These receptors came from a donor aged 50 or older with non-small cell lung cancer.

This clonotype was counted many times. The V call is TRBV11-2, the J call TRBJ2-5; D could derive from TRBD1 or TRBD2 (5 bases each). V was clipped by 5 bases and J by 2 bases, with 18 bases between them. The CDR3 has 16 residues. CDR1 is SGHAT, CDR2 FQNNGV, per germline. CDR3 bases: TGTGCCAGCAGCACCTCGTGGGGGAGATCTCAAGAGACCCAGTACTTC. Translation gives CASSTSWGRSQETQYF.

This clonotype was recorded at least ten times. The chain has TRBV6-1 and TRBJ2-4, with 11 positions matching TRBD2. V was pared by 6 bases and J by 2 bases, with 6 bases of the junction left unmatched. This CDR3 spans 16 amino acids. Germline V lookup: CDR1 MNHNS, CDR2 SASEGT. CDR3 DNA: TGTGCCAGCAGCCAAACTAGCGGGGGACCCAAAAACATTCAGTACTTC. Translating it yields CASSQTSGGPKNIQYF.

This clonotype was observed many times. A much larger clone lies one base from this, so it may be a read error. The chain carries TRBV27 and TRBJ2-1; D unresolved. This CDR3 spans 13 amino acids. The germline CDR1 and CDR2 sequences are MNHEY and SMNVEV (reference sequence). The V gene lost 2 bases and the J gene lost 4 bases, with 6 bases spanning the gap. CDR3 sequence: CASSLRRYNEQFF. CDR3 nucleotide sequence: TGTGCCAGCAGTTTACGGAGATACAATGAGCAGTTCTTC.

This clonotype was recorded many times. The chain has TRBV12-3 or TRBV12-4 and TRBJ1-1; D is undetermined. The CDR3 is made up of 13 amino acids. With 3 bases removed from V and 1 base from J, the gap between germline ends came to 6 bases. This CDR3 is CASSLAGNTEAFF. As DNA, the CDR3 is TGTGCCAGCAGTTTGGCAGGGAACACTGAAGCTTTCTTT.

This clonotype was seen ten or more times. At one end, the junction sequence differs from germline, possibly due to a read error. V gene TRBV6-2 or TRBV6-3 combines with J gene TRBJ1-1; TRBD1 matches at 9 bases. Per germline, CDR1 MNHEY and CDR2 SVGEGT. CDR3 length: 15 residues. For the CDR3, the DNA is TGTACCAGCAGTTTCCCCGGGGGACAGGGCTCTGAAGCTTTCTTT. This gives the protein CTSSFPGGQGSEAFF.

This clonotype was found many times. The chain joins TRBV7-9 to TRBJ2-1; D unclear. Germline assignment: CDR1 SEHNR and CDR2 FQNEAQ (reference sequence). This CDR3 spans 15 amino acids. V was pared by 8 bases and J by 3 bases, with 17 bases between. The CDR3 region is CASLRYGSGYNEQFF. The DNA of the CDR3 is TGTGCCAGCTTACGTTATGGAAGTGGCTACAATGAGCAGTTCTTC.

This rearrangement joins TRBV6-5 to TRBJ2-7; no reliable D call. This CDR3 spans 13 amino acids. Germline CDR1 is MNHEY and CDR2 is SVGAGI. V shed 4 bases and J shed 2 bases, with 9 bases lying between them. The CDR3 reads CASSSDIAYEQYF. The CDR3, as DNA: TGTGCCAGCAGTTCCGACATAGCCTACGAGCAGTACTTC.

This clonotype appeared many times. The V call is TRBV5-1, the J call TRBJ2-1; 12 nucleotides match TRBD2. Unmatched junction bases numbered 4, after V lost 5 bases and J lost 10 bases. Per the germline V gene, CDR1 is SGHRS and CDR2 is YFSETQ. This CDR3 has 13 residues. CDR3 residues: CASRTSGGGEQFF. Here the CDR3 DNA reads TGCGCCAGCAGGACTAGCGGGGGAGGGGAGCAGTTCTTC.